Sequencing of this TCR beta chain was carried out in a study of blood T cell repertoires in COVID-19 (dated by TCRdb to the early 2020s). With regard to the full study: Samples covering the acute and convalescent phases of COVID-19 were provided by collaborators in the United States, Italy and Spain. The material from the prospective study consisted of cDNA or gDNA derived from T cells, B-cell-depleted T cells, or PBMCs. The dataset comprised deeply sampled blood TCRbeta repertoires from subjects exposed to, actively infected with, or recovered from COVID-19. The repertoires were released in a freely available public database intended as a resource for research on the immune response to SARS-CoV-2. The samples were drawn from two sources: the first 160 participants of the ongoing ImmuneRACE study, and 1,000 to 1,500 subjects contributed by 6 global collaborators. A de-identified subject ID, COVID-19 status, age in years and sex were almost always included in the sample metadata. Where HLA class I and class II types were available, the types were taken from metadata supplied by the sample provider, not from assay-based typing. General findings and caveats noted by the study authors: How much clinical and demographic metadata was included differed by source and by participant, and the metadata was provided uncurated.

To note about this clone: The target of this receptor is not known. There are no base qualities to consult, and no much larger clone falls within one base.

V and J are truncated by 6 bases and 2 bases respectively, leaving an intervening sequence of 14 bases. Inclusive of the bounding cysteine and phenylalanine, the CDR3 is 14 residues long. Only the CDR3 portion is preserved as DNA: 42 bases, with reading frame beginning at the first base. CDR1 and CDR2 are read off the germline V gene as MNHEY and SVGAGI. One collaborating source in Seattle enrolled patients while the patients were actively infected and followed the patients over time throughout the course of disease. The collaborating institutions used their own protocols to collect whole blood in K2EDTA tubes. For TCRbeta analysis, collaborators shipped samples in one of three forms: frozen whole blood, isolated PBMCs, or DNA extracted from either of those sample types. TCRbeta CDR3 regions were amplified from genomic DNA using the immunoSEQ Assay, a bias-controlled multiplex PCR. The study's own analysis went as follows. The number of nucleated cells in each sample was estimated by amplification of reference gene primers within the assay. Sequence reads were collapsed and filtered to measure the absolute abundance of every unique TCRbeta CDR3 rearrangement. For each sample, productive Simpson clonality was calculated as the square root of Simpson's diversity index over productive rearrangements. Held by TCRdb, this immuneACCESS table contains in-frame sequences only and omits some clones. Under half of the omission traces to an unresolved V gene where checked; the cause of the rest is unknown. V, J and clone size reflect that table, while D and trimming were determined from the DNA. In all, the sample holds roughly 150,000 clones, and roughly 93% of those were seen once. The biggest ten clones account for around 4.8% of the sample.

The chain couples TRBV6-5 to TRBJ2-7, with the D gene too uncertain to name. The sample was peripheral blood. The sequence was collected from a man younger than 35 with COVID-19, enrolled during active disease. The CDR3 protein is CASRVQITAYEQYF. The nucleotide sequence is given as TGTGCCAGCAGGGTACAGATAACAGCCTACGAGCAGTACTTC.